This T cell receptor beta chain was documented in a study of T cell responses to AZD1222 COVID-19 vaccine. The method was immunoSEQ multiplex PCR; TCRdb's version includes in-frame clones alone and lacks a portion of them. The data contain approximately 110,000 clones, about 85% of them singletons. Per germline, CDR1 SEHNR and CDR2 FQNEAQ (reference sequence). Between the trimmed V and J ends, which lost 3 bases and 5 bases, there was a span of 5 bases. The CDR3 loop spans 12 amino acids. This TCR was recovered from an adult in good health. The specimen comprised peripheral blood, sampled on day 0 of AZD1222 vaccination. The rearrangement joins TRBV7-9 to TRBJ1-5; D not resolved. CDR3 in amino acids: CASSFGDQPQHF. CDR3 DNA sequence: TGTGCCAGCAGCTTCGGGGATCAGCCCCAGCATTTT.